This T cell receptor (beta chain) is from a study of molecular identifiers for immune sequencing clone quantification. At the level of the study: Four of five splits of RNA from 20,000 or 100,000 naive CD8 cells were sequenced in replicates.

This clonotype was recorded at least ten times. Sorted naive CD8 T cells were those defined as CD8+CD4-CCR7+CD45RA+. Using its own MiXCR run on the PCR reads, TCRdb lists one record per CDR3 protein. The sample has about 320,000 distinct CDR3 sequences, roughly a fifth seen once. Germline CDR1 LNHDA, CDR2 SQIVND (reference sequence). This CDR3 is 15 amino acids long. Trimming removed 1 base from V and 6 bases from J; junction bases left unmatched: 4. This chain uses TRBV19 with TRBJ2-5; 11 positions match TRBD2. Sequenced material: naive CD8+ T cells from blood, with Jurkat cell RNA spiked in. Subset reported: FACS-sorted CD8+CD4-CCR7+CD45RA+ naive T cells. This clonotype was obtained from a human donor in good health. Some libraries in this study had Jurkat cell RNA spiked in. The chain's CDR3 is CASSIGTSGSQTQYF. In DNA form, the CDR3 reads TGTGCCAGTAGTATAGGAACTAGCGGGAGTCAGACCCAGTACTTC.